In its sample, the clone carrying this T cell receptor beta chain was seen a few times. What it binds is not known. It was with a sample-barcoded 5' primer and a J-beta primer mix that a second PCR of roughly 7 to 12 cycles was run. TCRdb ran MiXCR on the 5' RACE reads and lists one entry per CDR3 protein. Counted here are approximately 960,000 distinct CDR3 sequences, 29% occurring once; the ten biggest clones make up 10% to 13%. The V gene lost 2 bases and the J gene lost 7 bases, with 8 bases spanning the gap. This CDR3 region has 12 residues. This sample was taken from a study of blood T cells in healthy people across ages. Study-wide points: What prevented conclusive comparison of naive and antigen-experienced cells was that PBMCs were unsorted. As age increased, TCR beta diversity per million T cells fell in a roughly linear fashion.

Isolated per sample were at least 7 million PBMCs. This sample was shared with a second study, whose subject was T cells of mothers and their children. That source adds: Sequencing got over 9.5 million TCR beta CDR3 reads from each mother and about 3.1 million from each child.

The chain joins TRBV12-3 or TRBV12-4 to TRBJ1-2, with D uncertain. The sequencing input was blood. This clonotype originated in a woman aged 40 to 49 in good health. The CDR3 DNA follows: TGTGCCAGCAGTTTACTGTCGAGTGGCTACACCTTC. This gives the protein CASSLLSSGYTF.